This passage covers 14 T cell receptor beta chains from one sample sequenced in a study of cytomegalovirus exposure and HLA in healthy donors. In the PCR, 60 Vbeta and 13 Jbeta primers were used. Clones were read by immunoSEQ multiplex PCR, and TCRdb kept only the in-frame ones, dropping some. The table has about 200,000 clones, 86% seen once. Sequences were obtained from PBMCs. Source of these receptors: a woman between 25 and 40 years old in good health and CMV-seronegative.

Turning to this clone: One junction end disagrees with the germline gene, perhaps due to a read error. The rearrangement joins TRBV28 to TRBJ2-7; 9 bases align to TRBD2. The CDR3 spans 14 residues. The germline gives CDR1 MDHEN, CDR2 SYDVKM. The CDR3 nucleotides read TGTACCAGCCAGACTAGCGGAGAGAACTACGAGCAGTACTTC. This codes for CTSQTSGENYEQYF. The whole variable domain, remainder taken from reference TRBV28 and TRBJ2-7, is DVKVTQSSRYLVKRTGEKVFLECVQDMDHENMFWYRQDPGLGLRLIYFSYDVKMKEKGDIPEGYSVSREKKERFSLILESASTNQTSMYLCTSQTSGENYEQYFGPGTRLTVT.

Only a few counts were recorded for this clone. The chain is built from TRBV18 and TRBJ1-2; possible D gene TRBD1, 5 bases. The CDR3 consists of 14 residues. V was cut by 3 bases and J by 6 bases, with 14 bases left in between. From germline, CDR1 is KGHSH and CDR2 LQKENI. The CDR3 spells CASSPSGGSHGYTF. The CDR3, as DNA: TGTGCCAGCTCACCTTCCGGGGGGAGCCATGGCTACACCTTC.

The J gene is TRBJ2-5, the V gene TRBV9; TRBD1 matches 9 bases. This CDR3 comprises 16 residues. The germline V gene has CDR1 SGDLS and CDR2 YYNGEE. Trimming at V came to 0 bases and at J to 4 bases, leaving 7 bases not matched to a gene. The CDR3 coding sequence is TGTGCCAGCAGCGTAGATGGGACAGGGCTCGGAGAGACCCAGTACTTC. Translating gives CASSVDGTGLGETQYF.

The J gene is TRBJ2-5, the V gene TRBV18, with a tentative D call TRBD2 (6 bases). Trimming pared 3 bases from V and 2 bases from J, leaving 13 bases between. This CDR3 contains 15 residues. The germline V gene encodes CDR1 KGHSH and CDR2 LQKENI. The CDR3 loop reads CASSPGVGGQETQYF. The CDR3 DNA sequence: TGTGCCAGCTCACCGGGGGTCGGAGGGCAAGAGACCCAGTACTTC.

This clone was seen just once. The chain carries TRBV28 and TRBJ1-3; 8 bases are a match to TRBD1. Per germline, CDR1 MDHEN and CDR2 SYDVKM. V dropped 5 bases and J dropped 4; count of bases not matched to a gene: 7. This CDR3 spans 15 amino acids. This CDR3 is CASSPWTGSGNTIYF. The CDR3 DNA sequence: TGTGCCAGCAGTCCCTGGACAGGGTCGGGAAACACCATATATTTT.

This chain joins TRBV5-1 and TRBJ2-7; 9 bases map to TRBD1. V was pared by 2 bases and J by 6 bases, with 9 bases of the junction left unmatched. Germline assignment: CDR1 SGHRS and CDR2 YFSETQ. CDR3 length: 15 residues. The CDR3, as DNA: TGCGCCAGCAGCTTATGGGGACAGGGATCGGGCGAGCAGTACTTC. Translating gives CASSLWGQGSGEQYF.

The rearrangement joins TRBV5-1 to TRBJ2-5; 7 positions agree with TRBD1. V trimming: 1 base; J trimming: 5 bases; junction bases outside the gene matches: 14. Germline V gene lookup returns CDR1 SGHRS and CDR2 YFSETQ. The CDR3 is 17 residues long. Here the CDR3 reads CASSLTPLQGTRETQYF. The CDR3 DNA reads TGCGCCAGCAGCTTGACCCCTCTACAGGGGACCAGGGAGACCCAGTACTTC.

The chain employs TRBV6-5 and TRBJ2-5, with 7 bases matching TRBD1. The end of the DNA fits TRBJ2-7 better, so the J call may be wrong. Germline CDR1 MNHEY, CDR2 SVGAGI. This CDR3 contains 15 residues. The CDR3 DNA follows: TGTGCCAGCAGTTACGGACCGACAGGGACCTACGAGCAGTACTTC. Amino acid sequence: CASSYGPTGTYEQYF.

The CDR3: CASSLAVGTGWGETQYF. The CDR3 bases are TGCGCCAGCAGCTTGGCAGTTGGTACAGGGTGGGGAGAGACCCAGTACTTC. This chain links TRBV5-1 with TRBJ2-5, with TRBD1 as a possible D gene (6 bases). V gave up 0 bases and J gave up 4 bases, with 19 bases separating them. The CDR3 spans 17 residues. CDR1 SGHRS and CDR2 YFSETQ come from the germline V gene.

This chain connects TRBV10-3 to TRBJ1-1; D remains ambiguous. The germline V gene encodes CDR1 ENHRY and CDR2 SYGVKD. This CDR3 region has 14 residues. Trimming shortened V by 4 bases and J by 4 bases, and 13 bases separated the two germline ends. The CDR3 sequence: CAISASDTGTEAFF. The CDR3 coding sequence is TGTGCCATCAGTGCGTCAGATACGGGCACTGAAGCTTTCTTT.

V and J are TRBV7-2 and TRBJ2-3; 11 bases are a match to TRBD2. This CDR3 comprises 13 residues. The germline gives CDR1 SGHTA, CDR2 FQGNSA. The ends lost 5 bases at V and 8 bases at J; junction bases unmatched: 3. DNA for the CDR3: TGTGCCAGCAGCAGCGGGACTAGCGGTACGCAGTATTTT. Its translation is CASSSGTSGTQYF.

The chain has TRBV7-8 and TRBJ2-1; D is uncertain. This CDR3 has 14 amino acids. The V and J ends lost 1 base and 11 bases respectively, with 15 bases between them. Germline loops: CDR1 SGHVS, CDR2 FQNEAQ. The CDR3 region has the DNA TGTGCCAGCAGCTTAGGGATGGGCGAACCCAAGCAGTTCTTC. Translation gives CASSLGMGEPKQFF.

The chain carries TRBV5-1 and TRBJ2-1, with TRBD2 identical over 9 bases. Germline V gene data show CDR1 as SGHRS and CDR2 as YFSETQ. Trimming cost V 2 bases and J 5 bases; bases outside gene matches: 5. This CDR3 is built from 15 residues. This chain's CDR3 is CASSFTLAGNNEQFF. DNA of the CDR3: TGCGCCAGCAGCTTCACCCTAGCGGGAAACAATGAGCAGTTCTTC.

V usage is TRBV28 and J usage is TRBJ1-2, with 11 bases lining up with TRBD1. Germline values: CDR1 MDHEN, CDR2 SYDVKM. CDR3 length: 16 residues. Trimming at V came to 4 bases and at J to 4 bases, leaving 8 bases not matched to a gene. CDR3 coding DNA: TGTGCCAGCAGTTCAGGACAGGGGGCGTCTGGCTATGGCTACACCTTC. It specifies CASSSGQGASGYGYTF.